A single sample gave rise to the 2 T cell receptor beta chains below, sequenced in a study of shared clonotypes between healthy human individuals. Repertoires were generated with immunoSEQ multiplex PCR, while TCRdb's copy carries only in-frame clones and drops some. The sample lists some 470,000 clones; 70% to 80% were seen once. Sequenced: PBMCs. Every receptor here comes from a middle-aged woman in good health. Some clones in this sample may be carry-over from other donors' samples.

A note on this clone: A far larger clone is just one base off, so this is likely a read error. DNA for the CDR3: TGCGCCAGCAGCTTGGCACAGGGTGGAGATGCGCAGTATTTT. This encodes CASSLAQGGDAQYF. The genes are TRBV5-1 and TRBJ2-3; D might be TRBD1 (6 bases). The CDR3 extends over 14 amino acids. Germline CDR1 is SGHRS and CDR2 is YFSETQ.

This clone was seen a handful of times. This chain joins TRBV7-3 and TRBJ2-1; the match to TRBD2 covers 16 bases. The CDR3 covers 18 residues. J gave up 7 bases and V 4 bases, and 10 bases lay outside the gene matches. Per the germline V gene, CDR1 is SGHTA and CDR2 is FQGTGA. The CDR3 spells CASSSTGTSGRAGNEQFF. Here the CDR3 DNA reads TGTGCCAGCAGCTCAACCGGGACTAGCGGGAGGGCCGGGAATGAGCAGTTCTTC.